This TCR beta chain was identified during a study of T cells after posttransplantation cyclophosphamide. Findings and caveats of the study: Recipient CMV seropositivity and CMV reactivation strongly tracked TRB clonality.

Assay used: immunoSEQ multiplex PCR; TCRdb lists only in-frame clones, some missing. The sample yields around 30,000 clones, without any singletons. In this sample, this clone turned up many times. Its specificity is not known. The J segment lost 5 bases and the V segment lost 4 bases, leaving 6 bases of the junction unmatched. The V gene's germline CDR1 is SGHDT and CDR2 YYEEEE. CDR3 length equals 16 residues. V is TRBV5-6 and J is TRBJ2-1; TRBD2 matches at 13 bases. Sequencing was performed on PBMCs. The receptor was isolated from a woman aged 60-75 years in good health, CMV-negative, and a related stem cell transplant donor. This chain's CDR3 is CASSPKLAGGHNEQFF. The CDR3, as DNA: TGTGCCAGCAGCCCGAAACTAGCGGGGGGGCACAATGAGCAGTTCTTC.